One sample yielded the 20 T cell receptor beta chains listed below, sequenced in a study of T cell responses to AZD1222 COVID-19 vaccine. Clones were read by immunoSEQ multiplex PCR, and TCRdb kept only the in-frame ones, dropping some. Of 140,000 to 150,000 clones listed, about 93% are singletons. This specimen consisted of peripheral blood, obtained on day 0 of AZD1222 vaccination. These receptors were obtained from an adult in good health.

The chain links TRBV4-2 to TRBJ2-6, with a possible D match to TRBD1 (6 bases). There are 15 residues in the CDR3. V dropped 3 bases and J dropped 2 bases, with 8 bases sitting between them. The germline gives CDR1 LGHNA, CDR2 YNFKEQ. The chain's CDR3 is CASSQGAPGANVLTF. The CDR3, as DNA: TGTGCCAGCAGCCAGGGGGCCCCTGGGGCCAACGTCCTGACTTTC.

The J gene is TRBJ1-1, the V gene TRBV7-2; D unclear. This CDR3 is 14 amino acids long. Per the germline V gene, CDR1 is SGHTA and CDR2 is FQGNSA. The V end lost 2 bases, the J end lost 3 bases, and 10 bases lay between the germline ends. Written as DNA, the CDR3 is TGTGCCAGCAGCTTATATCGGGAGCACACTGAAGCTTTCTTT. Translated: CASSLYREHTEAFF. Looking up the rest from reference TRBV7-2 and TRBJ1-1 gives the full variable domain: GAGVSQSPSNKVTEKGKDVELRCDPISGHTALYWYRQSLGQGLEFLIYFQGNSAPDKSGLPSDRFSAERTGGSVSTLTIQRTQQEDSAVYLCASSLYREHTEAFFGQGTRLTVV.

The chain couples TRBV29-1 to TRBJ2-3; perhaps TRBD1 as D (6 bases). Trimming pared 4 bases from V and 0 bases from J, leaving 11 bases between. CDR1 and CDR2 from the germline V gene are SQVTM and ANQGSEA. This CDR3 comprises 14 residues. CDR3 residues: CSVVSGQSTDTQYF. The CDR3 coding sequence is TGCAGCGTTGTATCTGGACAGAGCACAGATACGCAGTATTTT.

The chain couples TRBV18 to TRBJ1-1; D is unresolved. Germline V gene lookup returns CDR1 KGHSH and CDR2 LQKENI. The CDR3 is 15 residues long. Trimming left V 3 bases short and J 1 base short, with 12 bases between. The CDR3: CASSPSGQENTEAFF. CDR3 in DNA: TGTGCCAGCTCACCCAGTGGGCAAGAGAACACTGAAGCTTTCTTT.

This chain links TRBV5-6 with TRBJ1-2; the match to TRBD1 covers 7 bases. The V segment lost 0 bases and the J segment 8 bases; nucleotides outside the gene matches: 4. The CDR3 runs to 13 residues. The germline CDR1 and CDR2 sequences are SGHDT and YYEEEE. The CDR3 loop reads CASSLGQGSGYTF. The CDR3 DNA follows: TGTGCCAGCAGCTTGGGACAGGGCTCGGGCTACACCTTC.

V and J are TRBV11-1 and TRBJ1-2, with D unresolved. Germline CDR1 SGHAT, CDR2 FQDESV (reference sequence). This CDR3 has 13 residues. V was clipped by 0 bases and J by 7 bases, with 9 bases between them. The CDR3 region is CASSLARGTGYTF. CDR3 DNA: TGTGCCAGCAGCTTAGCGCGGGGAACTGGCTACACCTTC.

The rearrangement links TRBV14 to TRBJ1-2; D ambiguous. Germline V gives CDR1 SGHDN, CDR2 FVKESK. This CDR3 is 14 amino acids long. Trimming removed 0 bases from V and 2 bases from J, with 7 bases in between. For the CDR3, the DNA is TGTGCCAGCAGCCAAGATAGCATCAACTATGGCTACACCTTC. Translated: CASSQDSINYGYTF.

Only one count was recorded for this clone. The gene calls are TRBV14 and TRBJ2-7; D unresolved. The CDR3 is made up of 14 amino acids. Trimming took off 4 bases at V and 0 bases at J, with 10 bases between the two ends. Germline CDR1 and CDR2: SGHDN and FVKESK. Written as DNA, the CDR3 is TGTGCCAGCAGCCTTGGCAGCAGCTCCTACGAGCAGTACTTC. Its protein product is CASSLGSSSYEQYF.

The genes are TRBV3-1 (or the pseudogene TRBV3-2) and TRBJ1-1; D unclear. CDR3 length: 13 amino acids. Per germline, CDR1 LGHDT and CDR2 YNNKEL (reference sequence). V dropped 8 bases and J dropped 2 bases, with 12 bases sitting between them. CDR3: CASRLGVNTEAFF. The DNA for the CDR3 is TGTGCCAGCCGACTTGGGGTAAACACTGAAGCTTTCTTT.

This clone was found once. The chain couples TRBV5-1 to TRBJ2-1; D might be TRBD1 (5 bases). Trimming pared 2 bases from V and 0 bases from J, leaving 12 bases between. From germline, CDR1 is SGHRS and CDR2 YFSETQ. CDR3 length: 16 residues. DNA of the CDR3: TGCGCCAGCAGCTTCCAGGGTGGTGGCTCCTACAATGAGCAGTTCTTC. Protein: CASSFQGGGSYNEQFF. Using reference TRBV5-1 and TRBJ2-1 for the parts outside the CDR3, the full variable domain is KAGVTQTPRYLIKTRGQQVTLSCSPISGHRSVSWYQQTPGQGLQFLFEYFSETQRNKGNFPGRFSGRQFSNSRSEMNVSTLELGDSALYLCASSFQGGGSYNEQFFGPGTRLTVL.

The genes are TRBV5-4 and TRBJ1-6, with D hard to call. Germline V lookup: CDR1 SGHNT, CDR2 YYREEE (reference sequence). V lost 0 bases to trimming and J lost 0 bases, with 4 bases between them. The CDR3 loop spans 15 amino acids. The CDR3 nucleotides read TGTGCCAGCAGCTTGGAGAGCTCCTATAATTCACCCCTCCACTTT. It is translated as CASSLESSYNSPLHF.

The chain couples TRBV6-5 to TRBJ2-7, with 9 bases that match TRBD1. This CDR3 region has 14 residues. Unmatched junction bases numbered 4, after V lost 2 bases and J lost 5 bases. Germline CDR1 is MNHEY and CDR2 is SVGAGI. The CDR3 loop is CASSYRTGAHEQYF. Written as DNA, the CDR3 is TGTGCCAGCAGTTACAGGACAGGGGCCCACGAGCAGTACTTC.

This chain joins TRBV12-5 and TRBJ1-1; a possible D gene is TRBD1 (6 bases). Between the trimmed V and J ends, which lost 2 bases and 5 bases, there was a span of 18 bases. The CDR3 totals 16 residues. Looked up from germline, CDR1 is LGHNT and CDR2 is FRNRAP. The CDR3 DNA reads TGTGCTAGTGGTTTGCTACGTTCGGGAGGGGGTACTGAAGCTTTCTTT. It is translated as CASGLLRSGGGTEAFF.

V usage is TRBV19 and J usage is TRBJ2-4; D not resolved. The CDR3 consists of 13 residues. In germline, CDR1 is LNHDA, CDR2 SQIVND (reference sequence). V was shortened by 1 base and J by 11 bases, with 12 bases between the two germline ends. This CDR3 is CASSIGSTQVQYF. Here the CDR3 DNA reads TGTGCCAGTAGTATAGGCTCTACTCAGGTTCAGTACTTC. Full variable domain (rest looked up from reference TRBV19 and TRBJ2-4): DGGITQSPKYLFRKEGQNVTLSCEQNLNHDAMYWYRQDPGQGLRLIYYSQIVNDFQKGDIAEGYSVSREKKESFPLTVTSAQKNPTAFYLCASSIGSTQVQYFGAGTRLSVL.

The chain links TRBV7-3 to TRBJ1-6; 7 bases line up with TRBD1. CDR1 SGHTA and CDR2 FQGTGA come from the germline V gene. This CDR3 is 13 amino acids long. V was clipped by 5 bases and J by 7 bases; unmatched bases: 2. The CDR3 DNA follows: TGTGCCAGCAGCCCAGGGGGGAATTCACCCCTCCACTTT. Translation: CASSPGGNSPLHF.

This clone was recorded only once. The CDR3 sequence: CASSPSMNTEAFF. CDR3 DNA sequence: TGTGCCAGCTCACCATCCATGAACACTGAAGCTTTCTTT. J is TRBJ1-1 and V is TRBV18, with unresolved D. CDR1 is KGHSH and CDR2 is LQKENI in the germline V gene. The CDR3 length is 13 residues. Trimming took off 2 bases at V and 0 bases at J, with 4 bases between the two ends. The full variable domain, its missing parts supplied by reference TRBV18 and TRBJ1-1, is NAGVMQNPRHLVRRRGQEARLRCSPMKGHSHVYWYRQLPEEGLKFMVYLQKENIIDESGMPKERFSAEFPKEGPSILRIQQVVRGDSAAYFCASSPSMNTEAFFGQGTRLTVV.

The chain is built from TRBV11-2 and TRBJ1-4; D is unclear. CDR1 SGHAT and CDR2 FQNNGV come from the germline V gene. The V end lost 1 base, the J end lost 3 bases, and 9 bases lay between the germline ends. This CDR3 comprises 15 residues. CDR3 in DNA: TGTGCCAGCAGCTTAGTCGGGGAGCCTAATGAAAAACTGTTTTTT. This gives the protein CASSLVGEPNEKLFF. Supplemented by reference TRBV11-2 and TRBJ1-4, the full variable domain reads EAGVAQSPRYKIIEKRQSVAFWCNPISGHATLYWYQQILGQGPKLLIQFQNNGVVDDSQLPKDRFSAERLKGVDSTLKIQPAKLEDSAVYLCASSLVGEPNEKLFFGSGTQLSVL.

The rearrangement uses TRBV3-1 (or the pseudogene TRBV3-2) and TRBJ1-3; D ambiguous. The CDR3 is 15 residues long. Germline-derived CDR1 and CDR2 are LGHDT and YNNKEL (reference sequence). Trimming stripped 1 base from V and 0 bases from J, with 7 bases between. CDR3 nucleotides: TGTGCCAGCAGCCAAGGGGGAGTCTCTGGAAACACCATATATTTT. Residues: CASSQGGVSGNTIYF.

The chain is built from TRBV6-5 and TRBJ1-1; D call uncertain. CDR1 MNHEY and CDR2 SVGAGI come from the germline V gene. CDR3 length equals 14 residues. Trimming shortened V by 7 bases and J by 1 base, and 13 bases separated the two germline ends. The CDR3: CASTPNGQNTEAFF. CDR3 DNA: TGTGCCAGCACCCCAAATGGCCAGAACACTGAAGCTTTCTTT.

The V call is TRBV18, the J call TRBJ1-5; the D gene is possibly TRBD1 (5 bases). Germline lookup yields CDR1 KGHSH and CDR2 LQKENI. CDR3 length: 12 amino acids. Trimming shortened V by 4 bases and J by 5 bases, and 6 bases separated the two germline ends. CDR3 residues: CASSRGDQPQHF. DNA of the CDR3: TGTGCCAGCTCACGGGGGGATCAGCCCCAGCATTTT.